These T cell receptor beta chains were read from a single sample in a study of blood T cell repertoires in COVID-19. Repertoires were generated with immunoSEQ multiplex PCR, while TCRdb's copy carries only in-frame clones and drops some. In the table there are some 70,000 clones, about nine tenths of which are singletons. Sequenced: peripheral blood. Receptors originate from a young man with acute or convalescent COVID-19. Both conserved end residues are part of each CDR3. Each record gives: clone size, V gene, D gene, CDR3 length, J gene, CDR3 protein, CDR3 DNA. The D gene is left open where the match is weak. Clone size appears in some rows only: once, few, many, or a class for an expanded clone.

-,TRBV11-2,TRBD2,16,TRBJ2-7,CASSPGGVAGGREQYF,TGTGCCAGCAGCCCGGGAGGTGTAGCGGGAGGTCGCGAGCAGTACTTC
-,TRBV5-1,TRBD1,14,TRBJ2-5,CASTRDSFQETQYF,TGCGCCAGCACCCGGGACAGCTTCCAAGAGACCCAGTACTTC
-,TRBV7-9,-,19,TRBJ2-1,CASSLRGSAGAFSYNEQFF,TGTGCCAGCAGCTTGCGGGGCTCGGCGGGCGCTTTCTCCTACAATGAGCAGTTCTTC
-,TRBV5-6,TRBD1,14,TRBJ2-5,CASSLRDRQETQYF,TGTGCCAGCAGCCTACGGGACAGGCAAGAGACCCAGTACTTC
once,TRBV11-2,-,14,TRBJ2-7,CASRPTRGSLEQYF,TGTGCCAGCAGGCCGACTAGGGGCTCACTCGAGCAGTACTTC
-,TRBV7-2,-,16,TRBJ2-2,CAIPMSSAWNTGELFF,TGTGCCATCCCAATGTCTAGCGCCTGGAACACCGGGGAGCTGTTTTTT
once,TRBV9,-,14,TRBJ2-2,CASSVYPGSGELFF,TGTGCCAGCAGCGTGTACCCAGGGTCCGGGGAGCTGTTTTTT
-,TRBV7-8,-,14,TRBJ2-2,CASSLLANTGELFF,TGTGCCAGCAGCTTACTAGCGAACACCGGGGAGCTGTTTTTT
-,TRBV7-2,TRBD2,18,TRBJ2-3,CASRGGRPAGGPTDTQYF,TGTGCCAGCCGAGGGGGGCGCCCGGCGGGAGGGCCAACAGATACGCAGTATTTT
-,TRBV4-1,-,14,TRBJ2-7,CASSQVGSHNEQYF,TGCGCCAGCAGCCAAGTTGGTTCACACAACGAGCAGTACTTC
once,TRBV5-1,TRBD2,15,TRBJ2-4,CASSPSGREQNIQYF,TGCGCCAGCAGCCCCTCCGGGCGGGAGCAAAACATTCAGTACTTC
-,TRBV21-1,-,15,TRBJ1-1,CASSPEGHSNTEAFF,TGTGCCAGCAGCCCAGAAGGACATTCGAACACTGAAGCTTTCTTT
-,TRBV28,-,12,TRBJ1-2,CASSSEIYGYTF,TGTGCCAGCAGTTCAGAAATATATGGCTACACCTTC
-,TRBV29-1,TRBD1,13,TRBJ1-4,CSVSGTGMEKLFF,TGCAGCGTCTCCGGGACAGGGATGGAAAAACTGTTTTTT
-,TRBV11-2,-,13,TRBJ1-5,CASSSQTNQPQHF,TGTGCCAGCAGCTCACAGACGAATCAGCCCCAGCATTTT
-,TRBV9,-,16,TRBJ2-3,CASSVVKGLSTDTQYF,TGTGCCAGCAGCGTAGTCAAGGGGCTAAGCACAGATACGCAGTATTTT
few,TRBV28,-,12,TRBJ1-1,CASSLRTAEAFF,TGTGCCAGCAGTTTGAGGACAGCTGAAGCTTTCTTT
-,TRBV19,TRBD2,19,TRBJ2-1,CASSRSGTSRQSSYNEQFF,TGTGCCAGTAGTAGGTCCGGGACTAGCAGACAGAGCTCCTACAATGAGCAGTTCTTC
-,TRBV5-1,TRBD1,14,TRBJ1-4,CASSSGQNQEKLFF,TGCGCCAGCAGCTCGGGACAGAATCAAGAAAAACTGTTTTTT
-,TRBV19,-,18,TRBJ1-4,CASSPWQGNPATNEKLFF,TGTGCCAGTAGTCCATGGCAGGGCAATCCTGCAACTAATGAAAAACTGTTTTTT
-,TRBV28,-,15,TRBJ2-7,CASGQTRGLGYEQYF,TGTGCCAGCGGCCAAACCCGAGGACTGGGCTACGAGCAGTACTTC
-,TRBV7-3,TRBD2,16,TRBJ2-3,CASSLIGREITDTQYF,TGTGCCAGCAGCTTAATCGGGCGGGAGATCACAGATACGCAGTATTTT
-,TRBV2,TRBD1,14,TRBJ1-6,CASRPTGGNSPLHF,TGTGCCAGCAGACCCACAGGGGGCAATTCACCCCTCCACTTT
-,TRBV28,TRBD2,13,TRBJ2-3,CASSLSGIDTQYF,TGTGCCAGCAGCCTTAGCGGGATCGATACGCAGTATTTT
-,TRBV19,TRBD1,15,TRBJ1-5,CASSRTGTAVQPQHF,TGTGCCAGTAGTCGGACCGGGACAGCCGTTCAGCCCCAGCATTTT
few,TRBV23-1,-,13,TRBJ1-2,CASSHTAPRGYTF,TGCGCCAGCAGCCACACAGCTCCCCGAGGCTACACCTTC
many,TRBV6-4,-,13,TRBJ1-5,CASSTGSNQPQHF,TGTGCCAGCAGTACAGGGAGCAATCAGCCCCAGCATTTT
-,TRBV18,-,15,TRBJ1-6,CASSPTDGGNSPLHF,TGTGCCAGCTCACCTACGGACGGGGGTAATTCACCCCTCCACTTT
-,TRBV30,TRBD2,15,TRBJ2-2,CAWTRGSGVTGELFF,TGTGCCTGGACAAGGGGAAGCGGGGTCACCGGGGAGCTGTTTTTT
-,TRBV7-2,-,16,TRBJ2-1,CASSLLGGIIGNEQFF,TGTGCCAGCAGCCTTCTTGGAGGGATTATAGGCAATGAGCAGTTCTTC
-,TRBV7-9,-,16,TRBJ2-2,CASSERGSGSTGELFF,TGTGCCAGCAGCGAAAGAGGGTCGGGTAGCACCGGGGAGCTGTTTTTT
-,TRBV2,TRBD1,12,TRBJ1-2,CASRRQGGGYTF,TGTGCCAGCAGACGACAGGGAGGCGGCTACACCTTC
-,TRBV30,-,13,TRBJ1-4,CACQRPRNEKLFF,TGTGCCTGCCAACGTCCCAGGAATGAAAAACTGTTTTTT
-,TRBV7-2,TRBD2,15,TRBJ2-1,CASSPGRGNYNEQFF,TGTGCCAGCAGCCCAGGGCGGGGGAACTACAATGAGCAGTTCTTC
-,TRBV5-1,-,17,TRBJ2-7,CASSRGAAGPLTYEQYF,TGCGCCAGCAGCCGGGGGGCGGCAGGACCCCTCACCTACGAGCAGTACTTC
-,TRBV12-3/TRBV12-4,-,13,TRBJ2-1,CASSLGTYNEQFF,TGTGCCAGCAGTTTAGGTACCTACAATGAGCAGTTCTTC
-,TRBV3-1/TRBV3-2,TRBD2,16,TRBJ2-7,CASSQVTSGRAREQYF,TGTGCCAGCAGCCAAGTCACTAGCGGGAGGGCCCGAGAGCAGTACTTC
few,TRBV6-1,TRBD2,16,TRBJ2-7,CASSENWTSGVYEQYF,TGTGCCAGCAGTGAAAATTGGACTAGCGGGGTTTACGAGCAGTACTTC
few,TRBV2,TRBD1,13,TRBJ1-1,CASSGIRDRKAFF,TGTGCCAGCAGTGGGATCCGGGACAGAAAAGCTTTCTTT
many,TRBV2,-,14,TRBJ2-7,CASSRSGSSYEQYF,TGTGCCAGCAGTCGCTCCGGGAGTTCCTACGAGCAGTACTTC
once,TRBV4-1,TRBD1,16,TRBJ1-4,CASSLSAGQGAEKLFF,TGCGCCAGCAGCCTGTCGGCCGGGCAGGGGGCTGAAAAACTGTTTTTT
-,TRBV28,-,15,TRBJ1-1,CASSLFGASNTEAFF,TGTGCCAGCAGTTTATTTGGAGCGTCGAACACTGAAGCTTTCTTT
-,TRBV24-1,-,13,TRBJ2-1,CATSVTEASEQFF,TGTGCCACCAGTGTAACTGAGGCGTCTGAGCAGTTCTTC
-,TRBV6-1,TRBD1,17,TRBJ2-7,CASSEARGQARSYEQYF,TGTGCCAGCAGTGAAGCGCGAGGACAGGCCCGCTCCTACGAGCAGTACTTC
-,TRBV5-1,-,14,TRBJ1-1,CASSPPRGDTEAFF,TGCGCCAGCAGCCCTCCCCGGGGGGACACTGAAGCTTTCTTT
-,TRBV5-1,TRBD1,16,TRBJ2-2,CASGKTGSEDAGELFF,TGCGCCAGCGGGAAGACAGGGTCGGAGGACGCCGGGGAGCTGTTTTTT
-,TRBV5-1,TRBD2,14,TRBJ2-1,CASSFQREANEQFF,TGCGCCAGCAGCTTCCAGCGGGAGGCCAATGAGCAGTTCTTC
-,TRBV7-2,-,14,TRBJ1-3,CASSPRNSGNTIYF,TGTGCCAGCAGCCCCCGTAACAGTGGAAACACCATATATTTT
-,TRBV5-8,-,15,TRBJ1-5,CASSFRRVGNQPQHF,TGTGCCAGCAGCTTCCGACGGGTCGGCAATCAGCCCCAGCATTTT
-,TRBV5-6,TRBD1,14,TRBJ2-1,CASSLGQGRNEQFF,TGTGCCAGCAGCTTAGGACAGGGGCGCAATGAGCAGTTCTTC
-,TRBV5-6,TRBD1,17,TRBJ2-4,CASSFRGTGISVNIQYF,TGTGCCAGCAGCTTTAGGGGGACAGGGATTTCTGTAAACATTCAGTACTTC
-,TRBV4-1,TRBD1,12,TRBJ1-2,CASSQATGPYTF,TGCGCCAGCAGCCAAGCGACAGGGCCCTACACCTTC
-,TRBV19,TRBD1,15,TRBJ1-5,CASRSDRDSNQPQHF,TGTGCCAGTAGGAGCGACAGGGATAGCAATCAGCCCCAGCATTTT
-,TRBV2,TRBD1,13,TRBJ2-1,CASTGQGNNEQFF,TGTGCCAGCACGGGACAGGGCAACAATGAGCAGTTCTTC
-,TRBV2,TRBD2,13,TRBJ2-1,CASSLAESNEQFF,TGTGCCAGCAGTCTAGCGGAGAGCAATGAGCAGTTCTTC